This T cell receptor beta chain was documented in a study of T cell repertoires in cytomegalovirus infection. The sample holds many counts of this clonotype. The antigen remains undetermined. TCRdb analysed the reads with MiXCR anew, one entry per CDR3 protein. In the table there are approximately 390,000 distinct CDR3 sequences, roughly 36% of which are singletons. The V and J ends lost 6 bases and 3 bases, in that order; junction bases with no gene match: 11. Germline V lookup: CDR1 SEHNR, CDR2 FQNEAQ (reference sequence). The CDR3 is made up of 16 amino acids. This rearrangement joins TRBV7-9 to TRBJ1-1; 9 bases map to TRBD1. The sequenced sample was cultured PBMCs, obtained from culture after CMV antigen stimulation. The TCR sequence derives from a human donor in good health (CMV status not recorded). Some clones in this sample may be carry-over from other donors' samples. The CDR3 coding sequence is TGTGCCAGCAGTCCTGCCGGGACAGGGTCCTACACTGAAGCTTTCTTT. Translating it yields CASSPAGTGSYTEAFF.